This TCR beta chain was identified in a study of blood T cells in healthy people across ages (dated by TCRdb to the mid-2010s). Concerning the study at large: In model experiments, template switching captured roughly one uniquely barcoded TCR beta cDNA molecule for every two T cells. Age-related changes in TCR beta repertoire diversity were measured in the study by deep sequencing normalized with unique cDNA molecular identifiers. The donors were split into four age groups: young (average around 17 years), middle-aged (about 40), aged (about 56) and long-lived (roughly 88). To avoid experimental bias, donors of different ages were spread randomly across the sequencing lanes. Using the same blood draw, the study looked at two additional independent replicas of 1 million unique cDNA reads for two donors, one aged 18 to 30 and the other aged 80 or older. On the study overall, not on this receptor specifically: As age increased, observed TCR beta diversity per million T cells dropped in a roughly linear way, and a significant reduction was already evident by age 40. Estimates of total diversity from one million sequenced T cells were regarded as lower bounds and underestimates. Compared with the aged group, the long-lived group had more naive CD4+ T cells, fewer expanded clones and increased TCR diversity, a pattern suggesting age selection. There was a strong correlation between observed TCR beta diversity and the percentage of naive T cells measured by flow cytometry. Bulk unsorted PBMC profiling prevented conclusive comparison of naive and antigen-experienced compartments. The CMV infection status of donors was not known, potentially confounding age-related changes in expanded clonotypes.

The library came from 5' RACE. Sequenced on an Illumina HiSeq 2500. The second PCR ran for roughly 7 to 11 cycles and used a J-beta primer mix along with a sample-barcoded 5' primer. Each TCR beta cDNA molecule received a unique molecular identifier from a template-switch 5' adaptor carrying 12 random nucleotides. At least 2.5 million CDR3-containing paired-end reads were obtained from each sample. The Mint cDNA synthesis kit, primed by a TRBC-specific oligonucleotide, was used to synthesize first-strand cDNA from all RNA. Following uracil-DNA glycosylase treatment, all cDNA underwent a first 18-cycle PCR with the universal primers M1SS and BC2_uni_R. The original methods were these. Each sample was normalized by randomly selecting 1 million high-quality reads, each carrying a distinct molecular identifier. Instead of being binned into consensus sequences, reads with shared molecular identifiers were discarded. CDR3 identification, clonotype clustering and error correction used MiTCR with a Q25 quality threshold and the strictest error-elimination algorithm. A nonparametric unseen species model using Euler transformation provided a lower-bound estimate of total TCR beta diversity. TCRdb reprocessed the public reads (quality trimming at Q25 with fastp, clone calling with MiXCR) and kept in-frame beta chains. Each entry merges the rows of one CDR3 protein and shows their most common DNA and genes. In this record, the V and J calls reflect TCRdb's handling and not the investigators' own analysis. This sample has 700,000 to 1,000,000 distinct CDR3 sequences in its table, and approximately 48% of those were observed once. The ten largest clones add up to around 21% of the sample.

The donors were roughly 39 Caucasian individuals from Russia, aged 6 to 90 years, who were systemically healthy. Each donor gave ten milliliters of peripheral blood, collected into EDTA-treated Vacutainer tubes. Ficoll-Paque density-gradient centrifugation was used to isolate PBMCs, with at least 6.5 million per sample. Trizol reagent was used to extract total RNA from the PBMCs, yielding at least 6 micrograms per sample. For every donor, flow cytometry on a PBMC aliquot measured the percentage of naive CD45RAhigh/CD27high T cells. The germline V gene gives CDR1 as SGHTA and CDR2 as FQGNSA. Spanning cysteine to phenylalanine, the CDR3 consists of 16 amino acids. The only DNA kept is the CDR3, 48 bases in frame from the first base. V is cut back by 5 bases and J by 3 bases, with 11 bases in the junction unmatched. Comments on this clonotype: It lacks a known antigen. Per-base quality was not reported, and no clone a single base away is much larger than it.

The chain couples TRBV7-2 to TRBJ1-1; 8 middle bases align to TRBD1. Sequenced sample: blood. The TCR was taken from a man aged 60 to 69 in good health. The nucleotides read TGTGCCAGCAGCCAGTACGTGGGACAGGTAGACACTGAAGCTTTCTTT. Its amino acids are CASSQYVGQVDTEAFF.